Given below is one T cell receptor (beta chain) in context. Its antigen is not identified. CDR1 and CDR2 (germline): SGHRS, YFSETQ. This CDR3 contains 13 residues. The V segment lost 4 bases and the J segment 6 bases; nucleotides outside the gene matches: 6. This sample stems from a study of T cell responses to AZD1222 COVID-19 vaccine. Across the study: Samples with a second dose at about 4 or about 12 weeks were pooled together. Study-wide points: The study sampled repertoires only after the peak T cell response. Among AZD1222 vaccinees, only five or six were seropositive at baseline. White British people made up most donors, females outnumbered males, and clonal diversity was possibly underestimated.

Some clones are missing from TCRdb's copy, which holds only in-frame ones; the method was immunoSEQ multiplex PCR. The sample lists 85,000 to 100,000 clones; about 88% were seen once. The chain joins TRBV5-1 to TRBJ1-2, with 7 bases identical to TRBD1. The specimen comprised peripheral blood, sampled on day 0 of AZD1222 vaccination. This receptor was taken from an adult in good health. The CDR3 here is CASSIGTDNGYTF. The DNA for the CDR3 is TGCGCCAGCAGCATCGGGACAGATAATGGCTACACCTTC.